This TCR beta chain was sequenced for a study of blood T cell repertoires in COVID-19. Assay used: immunoSEQ multiplex PCR; TCRdb lists only in-frame clones, some missing. The sample has about 210,000 clones, roughly 80% seen once. Specimen: peripheral blood. This TCR was recovered from a woman between 65 and 79 years old with COVID-19, enrolled during active disease.

The CDR3 spells CASSRQGQGSYEQFF. The CDR3 DNA reads TGTGCCAGCAGCCGGCAAGGACAGGGAAGCTATGAGCAGTTCTTC. The chain couples TRBV5-5 to TRBJ2-1, with 8 bases identical to TRBD1. V lost 4 bases, J lost 8 bases, and 11 bases stayed unmatched. The germline CDR1 and CDR2 sequences are SGHKS and YYEKEE (reference sequence). CDR3 length: 15 residues.